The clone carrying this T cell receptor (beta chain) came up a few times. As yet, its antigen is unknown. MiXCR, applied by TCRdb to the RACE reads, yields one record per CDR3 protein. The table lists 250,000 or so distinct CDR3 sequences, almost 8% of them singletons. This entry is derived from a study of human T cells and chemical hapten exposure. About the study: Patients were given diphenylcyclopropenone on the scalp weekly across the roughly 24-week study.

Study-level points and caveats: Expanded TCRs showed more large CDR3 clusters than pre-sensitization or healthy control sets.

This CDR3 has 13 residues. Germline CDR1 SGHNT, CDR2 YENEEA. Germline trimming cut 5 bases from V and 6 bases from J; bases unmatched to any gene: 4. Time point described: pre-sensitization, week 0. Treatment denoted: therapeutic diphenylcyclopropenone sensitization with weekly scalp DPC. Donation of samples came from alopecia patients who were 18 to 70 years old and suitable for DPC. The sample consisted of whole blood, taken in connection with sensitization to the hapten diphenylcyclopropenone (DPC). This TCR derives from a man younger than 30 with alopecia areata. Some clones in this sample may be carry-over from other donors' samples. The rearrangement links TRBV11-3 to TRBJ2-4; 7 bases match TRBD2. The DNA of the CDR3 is TGTGCCAGCAGCATCGGACTAGGAAACATTCAGTACTTC. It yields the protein CASSIGLGNIQYF.